These 22 T cell receptor beta chains originate from one sample sequenced in a study of OX40 agonist ivuxolimab in advanced cancers. Profiled with immunoSEQ multiplex PCR; TCRdb holds only in-frame clones, not every one. The data hold around 46,000 clones, with roughly 86% observed a single time. The sample was CD4+ or CD8+ T cells sorted from blood, taken in a trial of the OX40 agonist ivuxolimab. These TCRs come from an adult with an advanced solid tumor such as melanoma, head and neck, liver or kidney cancer.

This chain links TRBV7-9 with TRBJ2-5; 8 bases align to TRBD1. V gave up 5 bases and J gave up 4 bases; unmatched junction bases: 6. There are 14 residues in the CDR3. Germline values: CDR1 SEHNR, CDR2 FQNEAQ (reference sequence). CDR3 DNA sequence: TGTGCCAGCAGCATAATAGACAGGGGAGAGACCCAGTACTTC. This sequence encodes CASSIIDRGETQYF.

CDR3 bases: TGTGCCAGCAGTTACTCGAAGACAGGCTACAATGAGCAGTTCTTC. Translated, it gives CASSYSKTGYNEQFF. The chain uses TRBV6-6 and TRBJ2-1; D is possibly TRBD1 (6 bases). CDR3 length: 15 amino acids. The germline V and J ends were trimmed by 0 bases and 3 bases, with 9 bases remaining between them. CDR1 and CDR2 from the germline V gene are MNHNY and SVGAGI (reference sequence).

The rearrangement uses TRBV19 and TRBJ1-2; maybe TRBD1 (5 bases). Germline V gene sequence: CDR1 LNHDA, CDR2 SQIVND (reference sequence). CDR3 length equals 14 residues. V was pared by 7 bases and J by 5 bases, with 17 bases between. This CDR3 is CASTLGTPGYGYTF. The CDR3 nucleotides are TGTGCCAGTACCCTAGGGACGCCCGGATATGGCTACACCTTC.

The chain combines TRBV19 with TRBJ1-1; the D gene is possibly TRBD1 (5 bases). In germline, CDR1 is LNHDA, CDR2 SQIVND (reference sequence). This CDR3 spans 15 amino acids. Trimming removed 3 bases from V and 0 bases from J, with 11 bases in between. The CDR3 sequence is CASSIRGELNTEAFF. CDR3 nucleotide sequence: TGTGCCAGTAGTATCCGGGGGGAGCTGAACACTGAAGCTTTCTTT.

V gene TRBV7-2 combines with J gene TRBJ2-7; TRBD1 agrees at 7 bases. Trimming at V came to 5 bases and at J to 2 bases, leaving 6 bases not matched to a gene. There are 14 residues in the CDR3. The V gene's germline CDR1 is SGHTA and CDR2 FQGNSA. The chain's CDR3 is CASSPDRFPYEQYF. The CDR3, as DNA: TGTGCCAGCAGCCCGGACAGGTTCCCCTACGAGCAGTACTTC.

The rearrangement uses TRBV7-2 and TRBJ2-6; D ambiguous. Germline CDR1 SGHTA, CDR2 FQGNSA. This CDR3 is built from 19 residues. V was pared by 9 bases and J by 0 bases, with 24 bases between. The CDR3 DNA reads TGTGCCAGTCCAATTATCCCCGGGCCCCGAAACTCTGGGGCCAACGTCCTGACTTTC. It is translated as CASPIIPGPRNSGANVLTF.

This chain joins TRBV13 and TRBJ1-2; possibly TRBD1 for D (6 bases). The V end lost 6 bases, the J end lost 0 bases, and 23 bases lay between the germline ends. The CDR3 is 18 amino acids. Per the germline V gene, CDR1 is PRHDT and CDR2 is FYEKMQ (reference sequence). CDR3 sequence: CASSGQGRGSLANYGYTF. CDR3 DNA sequence: TGTGCCAGCAGTGGCCAGGGGAGAGGATCTCTAGCTAACTATGGCTACACCTTC.

A single count supports this clone. The rearrangement links TRBV4-3 to TRBJ2-6; TRBD2 might be the D (5 bases). The germline V and J ends were trimmed by 0 bases and 4 bases, with 19 bases remaining between them. Germline CDR1 reads LGHNA; CDR2 reads YSLEER. The CDR3 is 19 residues long. The CDR3 region has the DNA TGCGCCAGCAGCCAAGACGAAGAGGGTGTCAACGTCGGGGCCAACGTCCTGACTTTC. Translation: CASSQDEEGVNVGANVLTF.

This chain links TRBV9 with TRBJ2-1; D perhaps matches TRBD2 (6 bases). V was clipped by 3 bases and J by 4 bases, with 14 bases between them. Germline lookup yields CDR1 SGDLS and CDR2 YYNGEE. The CDR3 consists of 15 residues. CDR3 region: CASSAMGGSYNEQFF. CDR3 coding DNA: TGTGCCAGCAGCGCTATGGGGGGTTCGTACAATGAGCAGTTCTTC.

This clone was seen a handful of times. This chain joins TRBV6-5 and TRBJ1-2; no definite D call. The CDR3 is made up of 16 amino acids. V was shortened by 0 bases and J by 4 bases, with 15 bases between the two germline ends. Germline CDR1 and CDR2: MNHEY and SVGAGI. The CDR3 nucleotides read TGTGCCAGCAGTTACTCAAGGGTTACCATGTTCTATGGCTACACCTTC. Encoded protein: CASSYSRVTMFYGYTF.

J is TRBJ2-3 and V is TRBV6-5, with 7 bases that match TRBD2. Germline assignment: CDR1 MNHEY and CDR2 SVGAGI. V lost 10 bases and J lost 3; bases outside the gene matches: 4. The CDR3 loop spans 12 amino acids. CDR3 protein: CATASGTDTQYF. CDR3 bases: TGTGCCACCGCTAGCGGAACAGATACGCAGTATTTT.

This clone has more than one count but fewer than ten. Other DNA sequences in this specimen translate into the identical CDR3. The gene calls are TRBV6-5 and TRBJ2-5; 7 bases match TRBD2. Germline-derived CDR1 and CDR2 are MNHEY and SVGAGI. CDR3 length: 12 amino acids. V was pared by 7 bases and J by 3 bases, with 2 bases of the junction left unmatched. This CDR3 is CASTSGEETQYF. The CDR3 DNA sequence: TGTGCCAGCACGAGCGGGGAAGAGACCCAGTACTTC.

The gene calls are TRBV28 and TRBJ2-7; 9 bases agree with TRBD1. The V gene end was trimmed by 10 bases and the J gene end by 2 bases; junction bases not matched to a gene: 9. The CDR3 sequence is 14 residues long. Germline-derived CDR1 and CDR2 are MDHEN and SYDVKM. The CDR3 DNA is TGTGCCACTTTCGACAGGGGGTCAGCCTACGAGCAGTACTTC. Amino acids: CATFDRGSAYEQYF.

The chain carries TRBV19 and TRBJ1-1, with D tentatively TRBD1 (5 bases). Germline V gene sequence: CDR1 LNHDA, CDR2 SQIVND (reference sequence). This CDR3 contains 15 residues. V was trimmed by 7 bases and J by 0 bases, leaving 15 bases between them. CDR3 residues: CASIKGRGMNTEAFF. The CDR3 DNA reads TGTGCCAGTATCAAGGGAAGGGGAATGAACACTGAAGCTTTCTTT.

The V gene is TRBV9, the J gene TRBJ2-4, with D possibly called TRBD1 or TRBD2 (5 bases each). Germline V CDR1 and CDR2: SGDLS, YYNGEE. The CDR3 contains 15 residues. V lost 0 bases, J lost 8 bases, and 15 bases lay in between. The CDR3 here is CASSVGGTVVDIQYF. The CDR3 region has the DNA TGTGCCAGCAGCGTAGGAGGGACGGTCGTTGACATTCAGTACTTC.

The genes are TRBV10-2 and TRBJ2-1; possibly TRBD1 for D (5 bases). Germline values: CDR1 WSHSY, CDR2 SAAADI. V was trimmed by 7 bases and J by 8 bases, leaving 12 bases between them. This CDR3 has 12 residues. CDR3 protein: CASTKGAHEQFF. CDR3 in DNA: TGCGCCAGCACCAAAGGGGCCCATGAGCAGTTCTTC.

This chain uses TRBV19 with TRBJ2-7; 8 bases line up with TRBD1. V shed 8 bases and J 4 bases; nucleotides not matched to a gene: 16. This CDR3 contains 16 residues. The germline V gene encodes CDR1 LNHDA and CDR2 SQIVND (reference sequence). CDR3 loop: CASGQPRTGGTYEQYF. For the CDR3, the DNA is TGTGCCAGTGGCCAACCAAGAACAGGGGGAACGTACGAGCAGTACTTC.

The chain employs TRBV4-3 and TRBJ1-3; D is ambiguous. V was shortened by 0 bases and J by 0 bases, with 6 bases between the two germline ends. The CDR3 spans 15 residues. Germline V gene data show CDR1 as LGHNA and CDR2 as YSLEER. The CDR3 coding sequence is TGCGCCAGCAGCCAAGATTTAGACTCTGGAAACACCATATATTTT. This encodes CASSQDLDSGNTIYF.

The chain is built from TRBV5-6 and TRBJ1-3; no clear D. There are 13 residues in the CDR3. Germline V gene sequence: CDR1 SGHDT, CDR2 YYEEEE. The V and J ends lost 3 bases and 2 bases respectively, with 6 bases between them. The CDR3 here is CASSSPPGNTIYF. In DNA form, the CDR3 reads TGTGCCAGCAGCTCCCCCCCTGGAAACACCATATATTTT. Full variable domain (remainder filled in from reference TRBV5-6 and TRBJ1-3): DAGVTQSPTHLIKTRGQQVTLRCSPKSGHDTVSWYQQALGQGPQFIFQYYEEEERQRGNFPDRFSGHQFPNYSSELNVNALLLGDSALYLCASSSPPGNTIYFGEGSWLTVV.

The chain carries TRBV27 and TRBJ2-7; possibly TRBD1 or TRBD2 for D (5 bases each). From germline, CDR1 is MNHEY and CDR2 SMNVEV (reference sequence). The V gene lost 3 bases and the J gene lost 7 bases, with 22 bases spanning the gap. This CDR3 is 16 amino acids long. The CDR3 region is CASSFRNFQGAEEQYF. DNA for the CDR3: TGTGCCAGCAGTTTTCGTAATTTTCAGGGAGCGGAAGAGCAGTACTTC.

The chain is built from TRBV9 and TRBJ2-2, with a weak D call TRBD1 (5 bases). The CDR3 runs 14 residues. Trimming took 7 bases from V and 1 from J, leaving 11 bases between them. Germline V lookup: CDR1 SGDLS, CDR2 YYNGEE. CDR3 bases: TGTGCCAGCCGTGGGGCTATGAACACCGGGGAGCTGTTTTTT. This sequence encodes CASRGAMNTGELFF.

The V gene is TRBV21-1, the J gene TRBJ2-7. TRBV21-1 is classified as a pseudogene. The CDR3 is 16 amino acids. CDR3 in DNA: TGTGCCAGCAGCAAATCGGAGGGCAGGCAGGGGTACGAGCAGTACTTC. Its translation: CASSKSEGRQGYEQYF.